This TCR beta chain came from a study of human T cells and chemical hapten exposure. Time point: patch test 1, 2 weeks after DPC sensitization. Treatment defined: therapeutic diphenylcyclopropenone sensitization with weekly scalp DPC. In every case, blood was obtained before the patch test was applied. MiXCR, run by TCRdb on the RACE reads, gives a single entry per CDR3 protein. The table includes approximately 82,000 distinct CDR3 sequences, 12% detected once. The CDR3 loop spans 12 amino acids. V was trimmed by 7 bases and J by 7 bases, leaving 16 bases between them. CDR1 and CDR2 (germline): SQVTM, ANQGSEA. The table lists this clonotype with a few counts.

J is TRBJ1-1 and V is TRBV29-1; tentative D call: TRBD1 (6 bases). Source: whole blood, taken in connection with sensitization to the hapten diphenylcyclopropenone (DPC). The TCR sequence derives from a woman aged 60-75 years with alopecia areata. Some clones in this sample may be carry-over from other donors' samples. The CDR3 here is CSAEGNRDEAFF. CDR3 sequence (DNA): TGCAGCGCCGAGGGCAACAGGGATGAAGCTTTCTTT.